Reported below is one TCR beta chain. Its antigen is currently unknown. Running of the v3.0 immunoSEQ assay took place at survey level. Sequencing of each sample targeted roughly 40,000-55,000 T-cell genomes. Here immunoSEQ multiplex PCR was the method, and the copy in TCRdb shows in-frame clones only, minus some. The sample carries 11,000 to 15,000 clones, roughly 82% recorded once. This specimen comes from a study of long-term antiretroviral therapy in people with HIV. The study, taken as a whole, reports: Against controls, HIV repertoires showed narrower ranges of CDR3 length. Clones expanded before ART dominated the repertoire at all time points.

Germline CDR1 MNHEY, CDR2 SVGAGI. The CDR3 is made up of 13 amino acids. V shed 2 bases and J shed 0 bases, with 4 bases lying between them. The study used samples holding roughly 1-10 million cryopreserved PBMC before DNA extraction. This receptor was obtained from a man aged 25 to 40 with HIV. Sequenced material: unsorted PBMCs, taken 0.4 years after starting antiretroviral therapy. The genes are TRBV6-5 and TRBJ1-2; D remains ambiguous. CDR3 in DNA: TGTGCCAGCAGTTACAAAGCTAACTATGGCTACACCTTC. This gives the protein CASSYKANYGYTF.